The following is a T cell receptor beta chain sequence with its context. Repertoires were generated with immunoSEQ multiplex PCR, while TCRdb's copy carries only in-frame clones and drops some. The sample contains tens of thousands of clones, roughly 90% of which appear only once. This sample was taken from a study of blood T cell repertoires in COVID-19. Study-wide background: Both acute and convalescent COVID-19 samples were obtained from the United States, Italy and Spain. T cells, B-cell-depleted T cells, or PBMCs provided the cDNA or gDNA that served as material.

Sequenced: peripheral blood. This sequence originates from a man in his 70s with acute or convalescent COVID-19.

CDR3 nucleotide sequence: TGTGCCAGCAGCCCTCCTAAACGGGGGAACACCGGGGAGCTGTTTTTT. Amino acids: CASSPPKRGNTGELFF. The chain employs TRBV9 and TRBJ2-2; D possibly corresponds to TRBD2 (5 bases). Germline CDR1 and CDR2: SGDLS and YYNGEE. The CDR3 loop spans 16 amino acids. V lost 4 bases and J 1 base, leaving 14 bases between the germline ends.